Listed below are T cell receptor beta chains from one sample, sequenced in a study of breast tumors, draining lymph nodes, adjacent tissues. TCRdb ran MiXCR on the multiplex PCR reads and lists one entry per CDR3 protein. The sample holds about 230,000 distinct CDR3 sequences, roughly 32% seen once. Material for sequencing was axillary lymph node tissue. Every receptor here comes from a female donor with breast cancer. Some clones in this sample may be carry-over from other donors' samples. The CDR3 runs from the conserved cysteine through the conserved F or W. A D gene is named only where the DNA matches it firmly. Rows may omit the clone size; those that give it use once, few, many or a size class.

TRBJ2-1,TRBV6-5,TRBD2,NA,TGTGCCAGCAGTTACGTTAGCGGGAGACAGGAGCAGTTCTTC,CASSYVSGRQEQFF
TRBJ1-5,TRBV20-1,NA,few,TGCAGTGCCACTGGGGCGAATGGAGACAATCAGCCCCAGCATTTT,CSATGANGDNQPQHF
TRBJ1-3,TRBV19,NA,many,TGTGCCAGTAGTACCAGACAGGCCTTCCTACGATTCTCTGGAAACACCATATATTTT,CASSTRQAFLRFSGNTIYF
TRBJ2-1,TRBV5-1,NA,few,TGCGCCAGCAGCTTGGAAGTTTACAATGAGCAGTTCTTC,CASSLEVYNEQFF
TRBJ1-6,TRBV9,TRBD1,many,TGTGCCAGCAGCGTGTATGGGACAGGGGACAATTCACCCCTCCACTTT,CASSVYGTGDNSPLHF
TRBJ2-1,TRBV7-9,NA,many,TGTGCCAGCAGCCCCCACGGGGTATCCTACAATGAGCAGTTCTTC,CASSPHGVSYNEQFF
TRBJ1-1,TRBV7-9,NA,NA,TGTGCCAGCAGCTTACTCGGTGGGCTGAGCACTGAAGCTTTCTTT,CASSLLGGLSTEAFF
TRBJ2-1,TRBV20-1,TRBD2,many,TGCAGTGCTAGAGGACCTGGGGGGACTAGCGGGAGTAGGTCCTACAATGAGCAGTTCTTC,CSARGPGGTSGSRSYNEQFF
TRBJ1-4,TRBV3-1,NA,NA,TGTGCCAGCAGCCAAGAAAGATGGCAGCGGGAGGGCCTTCGTAATGAAAAACTGTTTTTT,CASSQERWQREGLRNEKLFF
TRBJ2-5,TRBV9,TRBD2,NA,TGTGCCAGCAGCGTTTCAACCGGGGGGGAGACCCAGTCCTTC,CASSVSTGGETQSF
TRBJ2-3,TRBV2,TRBD2,NA,TGTGCCAGCAGGGAGGGACTAGCGGAGGTATACAATGAGCAGTATTTT,CASREGLAEVYNEQYF
TRBJ2-3,TRBV20-1,TRBD2,NA,TGCAGTGCTAGAGATACTAGCGGGTTCACAGATACGCAGTATTTT,CSARDTSGFTDTQYF
TRBJ1-1,TRBV30,NA,NA,TGTGCCTTCCAGCGGACGGCGAACACTGAGGCTTTCTTT,CAFQRTANTEAFF
TRBJ2-1,TRBV18,NA,NA,TGTGCCAGCTCACCAAGCGCCCAGAGGGAGCAGTTCTTC,CASSPSAQREQFF
TRBJ1-4,TRBV24-1,NA,NA,TGTGCCACCAGTGATAGGTCCGCGGGCGACGATGAAAAACTGTTTTTT,CATSDRSAGDDEKLFF
TRBJ2-5,TRBV20-1,TRBD2,NA,TGCAGTGCTAGAACCGGGACTAGCTTGCGAGAGACCCAGTACTTC,CSARTGTSLRETQYF
TRBJ2-5,TRBV6-5,TRBD2,NA,TGTGCCAGCAGTCACTTGGGACTAGAGCGGGAGACCCAGTACTTC,CASSHLGLERETQYF
TRBJ1-4,TRBV30,NA,many,TGTGCCTGGAGTAACGAGGGGAGTAGTGGGACACGTGAAAAACTGTTTTTT,CAWSNEGSSGTREKLFF
TRBJ2-1,TRBV11-3,TRBD1,many,TGTGCCAGCAGCCTCCGGGACAGGGACAATGAGCAGTTCTTC,CASSLRDRDNEQFF
TRBJ2-2,TRBV7-9,TRBD1,NA,TGTGCCAGCAGCTTAGTGGGGGGACAGGCGGGCGGGGAGCTGTTTTTT,CASSLVGGQAGGELFF
TRBJ1-4,TRBV25-1,NA,NA,TGTGCCAGCAGTGAAGGGGCAGACGAAAAACTGTTTTTT,CASSEGADEKLFF
TRBJ2-5,TRBV5-1,NA,many,TGCGCCAGCAGCCGTCGGGACCTAAAAGAGACCCAGTACTTC,CASSRRDLKETQYF
TRBJ2-5,TRBV11-2,TRBD2,NA,TGTGCCAGCAGCACAGCATCGGCTTCGCGGGAGAGGAAAGAGACCCAGTACTTC,CASSTASASRERKETQYF
TRBJ1-4,TRBV2,TRBD1,many,TGTGCCAGCAGCGCCCGAATAACCGGGACAGGGGGTGCTAATGAAAACCTGTTTTTT,CASSARITGTGGANENLFF
TRBJ2-7,TRBV19,TRBD1,NA,TGTGCCAGTAGTGCCCCGGGACAGGCAGCCTACGAGCAGTACTTC,CASSAPGQAAYEQYF
TRBJ2-2,TRBV11-2,NA,few,TGTGCCAGCAGCTCGTGGGACGGGAACACCGGGGAGCTGTTTTTT,CASSSWDGNTGELFF
TRBJ2-1,TRBV7-2,TRBD2,many,TGTGCCAGCAGCTCCATAGCGGGAGGGGGCAATGAGCAGTTCTTC,CASSSIAGGGNEQFF
TRBJ1-2,TRBV24-1,NA,NA,TGTGCCACCGACGACACAGGGAACTATGGCTACACCTTC,CATDDTGNYGYTF
TRBJ2-1,TRBV7-2,NA,NA,TGTGCCAGCGGCTTACGGTCAGCCTACAATGAGCAGTCCTTC,CASGLRSAYNEQSF
TRBJ2-3,TRBV7-3,TRBD2,many,TGTGCCAGCAGCTTAAATCCGGGACTAGCGGAGACAGATACGCAGTATTTT,CASSLNPGLAETDTQYF
TRBJ1-1,TRBV5-5,NA,few,TGTGCCAGCAGCTTTACACCCGACAGGAACACTGAAGCTTTCTTT,CASSFTPDRNTEAFF
TRBJ1-3,TRBV10-1,NA,many,TGCGCCAGCAGTGGGTCAGCCTCTGGAAACACCATATATTTT,CASSGSASGNTIYF
TRBJ2-5,TRBV2,NA,many,TGTGCCAGCCGCGGGTCGTCGGAGACCCAGTACTTC,CASRGSSETQYF
TRBJ1-2,TRBV5-5,NA,many,TGTGCCAGCAGCCCCCGGGATTGGGGGTATGGCTACACCTTC,CASSPRDWGYGYTF
TRBJ2-7,TRBV4-1,NA,many,TGCGCCAGCAGCCAAGGTTCCATCGGGGTTTACGAGCAGTACTTC,CASSQGSIGVYEQYF
TRBJ2-6,TRBV25-1,NA,many,TGTGCCAGCAGTGAATTCGGCTCTGGGGCCAACGTCCTGACTTTC,CASSEFGSGANVLTF
TRBJ2-7,TRBV20-1,NA,NA,TGCAGTGCTGGACCCCCCAGTGGATCCTACGAGCAGTACTTC,CSAGPPSGSYEQYF
TRBJ2-7,TRBV18,TRBD1,NA,TGCGCCAGCTCACCATCGGCGACAGGGGGCTACGAGCAGTACTTC,CASSPSATGGYEQYF
TRBJ2-1,TRBV12-3/TRBV12-4,TRBD1,NA,TGTGCCAGCACCTCATTCTGGACAGGGTATAGCCCCCACAATGAGCAGTTCTTC,CASTSFWTGYSPHNEQFF
TRBJ2-2,TRBV30,NA,many,TGTGCCTCTCCGGGACCTAGGAACACCGGGGAGCTGTTTTTT,CASPGPRNTGELFF
TRBJ2-7,TRBV6-5,NA,few,TGTGCCAGCAGTCTTCTTCCACAGCCCAACTACGAGCAGTACTTC,CASSLLPQPNYEQYF
TRBJ2-3,TRBV15,TRBD2,NA,TGTGCCACCAGCAGGACTAGCGGCACAGATACGCAGTATTTT,CATSRTSGTDTQYF
TRBJ2-3,TRBV5-6,NA,many,TGTGCCAGCAGCCCGAATGGGGGCGGCACAGATACGCAGTATTTT,CASSPNGGGTDTQYF
TRBJ2-5,TRBV7-9,TRBD2,many,TGTGCCAGCAGCCCTAGGACTAGCGGGAGCTTGGAGACCCAGTACTTC,CASSPRTSGSLETQYF
TRBJ1-5,TRBV5-1,NA,many,TGCGCCAGCAGAGCAACAGAGAATCAGCCCCAGCATTTT,CASRATENQPQHF
TRBJ1-2,TRBV6-5,TRBD1,many,TGTGCCAGCAGTCCCACAGGGGGGACCTACTATGGCTACACCTTC,CASSPTGGTYYGYTF
TRBJ2-3,TRBV20-1,NA,many,TGCAGTGCGGGGGTACTAACGCGGTCAGATACGCAGTATTTT,CSAGVLTRSDTQYF
TRBJ1-5,TRBV15,NA,many,TGTGCCACCAGCAGAGACAGGTCCAACAATCAGCCCCAGCATTTT,CATSRDRSNNQPQHF
TRBJ2-1,TRBV5-1,TRBD2,many,TGCGCCAGCAGCTTGGGCCTAGCGGTTTACAATGAGCAGTTCTTC,CASSLGLAVYNEQFF
TRBJ2-1,TRBV19,NA,many,TGTGCCAGTAAGAGAGGGGACTCCTACAATGAGCAGTTCTTC,CASKRGDSYNEQFF
TRBJ2-7,TRBV11-3,NA,many,TGTGCCAGCAGCTCTCCACAAACCACGGGACGCGCCTACGAGCAGTACTTC,CASSSPQTTGRAYEQYF
TRBJ2-7,TRBV6-1,NA,NA,TGTGCCAGCAGTGAAGATGGAAACTTCTACGAGCAGTACTTC,CASSEDGNFYEQYF
TRBJ2-3,TRBV11-2,NA,many,TGTGCCAGCAGCTTCCTGACTAGATTGGATACGCAGTATTTT,CASSFLTRLDTQYF
TRBJ2-7,TRBV18,TRBD2,once,TGTGCCAGCTCACTACTAGGGACTAGCGGGGGTCGGGCCTCCTACGAGCAGTACTTC,CASSLLGTSGGRASYEQYF
TRBJ2-3,TRBV20-1,TRBD2,many,TGCAGTGCTAGTTCCGGGACTAGCGGGAGAGATACGCAGTATTTT,CSASSGTSGRDTQYF
TRBJ2-2,TRBV19,TRBD1,many,TGTGCCAGTCGCGGACAGGGGGCCACCGGGGAGCTGTTTTTT,CASRGQGATGELFF
TRBJ2-3,TRBV7-9,TRBD2,NA,TGTGCCAGCAGCTCCATTGGACTAGCGGGAGTGAGGACAGATACGCAGTATTTT,CASSSIGLAGVRTDTQYF
TRBJ2-3,TRBV25-1,TRBD2,NA,TGTGCCAGCAGTTACACTAGCGATCCAGATACGCAGTATTTT,CASSYTSDPDTQYF
TRBJ2-5,TRBV11-2,TRBD1,many,TGTGCCAGCAGCCCCACAGGGGGCACCGAGACCCAGTACTTC,CASSPTGGTETQYF
TRBJ2-5,TRBV2,NA,many,TGTGCCAGCAGTGAAAGCGGAGCCCCCCAAGAGACCCAGTACTTC,CASSESGAPQETQYF